A single sample gave rise to the 14 T cell receptor beta chains below, sequenced in a study of blood T cell repertoires in COVID-19. TCRdb's table, derived via immunoSEQ multiplex PCR, lists solely in-frame clones and lacks some. In the table there are some 150,000 clones, about 77% of which are singletons. Sequencing used peripheral blood. These receptors were collected from a woman aged 45-65 years with active or convalescent COVID-19.

The chain has TRBV3-1 (or the pseudogene TRBV3-2) and TRBJ2-5; 11 bases align to TRBD2. CDR1 LGHDT and CDR2 YNNKEL come from the germline V gene (reference sequence). The J segment lost 5 bases and the V segment lost 2 bases, leaving 10 bases of the junction unmatched. The CDR3 totals 17 residues. CDR3 coding DNA: TGTGCCAGCAGCCAACTTACTAGCGGGAGTAAGGGGGAGACCCAGTACTTC. This gives the protein CASSQLTSGSKGETQYF.

The genes are TRBV28 and TRBJ2-7; 8 bases fit TRBD1. V trimming: 1 base; J trimming: 2 bases; junction bases outside the gene matches: 7. CDR3 length equals 16 residues. The V gene's germline CDR1 is MDHEN and CDR2 SYDVKM. The CDR3 loop reads CASSLSTGDGAYEQYF. DNA of the CDR3: TGTGCCAGCAGTTTATCGACAGGGGATGGGGCCTACGAGCAGTACTTC.

This chain uses TRBV18 with TRBJ2-7, with a possible D match to TRBD2 (5 bases). CDR1 KGHSH and CDR2 LQKENI come from the germline V gene. V was cut by 4 bases and J by 0 bases, with 10 bases left in between. The CDR3 covers 14 residues. CDR3 residues: CASSQGLSSYEQYF. For the CDR3, the DNA is TGTGCCAGCTCACAAGGACTTAGCTCCTACGAGCAGTACTTC.

The chain recombines TRBV5-1 with TRBJ1-3; TRBD1 might be the D (6 bases). There are 16 residues in the CDR3. V gave up 4 bases and J gave up 0 bases, with 14 bases separating them. CDR1 is SGHRS, CDR2 YFSETQ, per germline. In DNA form, the CDR3 reads TGCGCCAGCAGCCCGGGACACTCGAGCTCTGGAAACACCATATATTTT. Protein product: CASSPGHSSSGNTIYF.

The rearrangement links TRBV19 to TRBJ1-5; the D gene is possibly TRBD1 (6 bases). This CDR3 comprises 13 residues. CDR1 is LNHDA and CDR2 is SQIVND in the germline V gene (reference sequence). Trimming shortened V by 5 bases and J by 7 bases, and 12 bases separated the two germline ends. CDR3: CASSQGKKQPQHF. The CDR3 coding sequence is TGTGCCAGTAGTCAGGGGAAGAAGCAGCCCCAGCATTTT.

The chain carries TRBV19 and TRBJ2-2; no definite D call. The CDR3 sequence is 15 residues long. Trimming pared 2 bases from V and 5 bases from J, leaving 12 bases between. Germline V CDR1 and CDR2: LNHDA, SQIVND (reference sequence). DNA of the CDR3: TGTGCCAGTAGTATATCCCCCATCCGGACCGGGGAGCTGTTTTTT. Residues: CASSISPIRTGELFF.

V usage is TRBV4-1 and J usage is TRBJ1-1, with 8 nucleotides matching TRBD1. With V trimmed by 0 bases and J by 5 bases, 5 bases remained unmatched. The CDR3 spans 15 residues. From germline, CDR1 is MGHRA and CDR2 YSYEKL. The CDR3: CASSQDSGGWTEAFF. CDR3 nucleotide sequence: TGCGCCAGCAGCCAAGATTCAGGGGGCTGGACTGAAGCTTTCTTT.

This clone is termed medium-sized (0.01 to 0.1%). V is TRBV15 and J is TRBJ2-1, with D maybe TRBD1 (6 bases). This CDR3 contains 14 residues. Looked up from germline, CDR1 is LNHNV and CDR2 is YYDKDF (reference sequence). The germline V and J ends were trimmed by 0 bases and 8 bases, with 11 bases remaining between them. The CDR3 DNA reads TGTGCCACCAGCAGAGAAACAGGGAAGGATGAGCAGTTCTTC. Its translation: CATSRETGKDEQFF. The complete variable domain, with remaining parts taken from reference TRBV15 and TRBJ2-1, reads DAMVIQNPRYQVTQFGKPVTLSCSQTLNHNVMYWYQQKSSQAPKLLFHYYDKDFNNEADTPDNFQSRRPNTSFCFLDIRSPGLGDTAMYLCATSRETGKDEQFFGPGTRLTVL.

The CDR3 nucleotides read TGTGCCTGGAGTGTAGGAGGGGGCAGGAAAGATACGCAGTATTTT. Translating gives CAWSVGGGRKDTQYF. This sequence joins TRBV30 and TRBJ2-3; a possible D gene is TRBD1 (7 bases). Germline V gene data show CDR1 as GTSNPN and CDR2 as SVGIG (reference sequence). The CDR3 is made up of 15 amino acids. Trimming took off 0 bases at V and 5 bases at J, with 15 bases between the two ends.

This chain links TRBV6-4 with TRBJ2-7, with a weak D call TRBD1 (5 bases). This CDR3 contains 13 residues. Germline lookup yields CDR1 MRHNA and CDR2 SNTAGT. Trimming cost V 3 bases and J 3 bases, with 9 bases left between them. The CDR3, as DNA: TGTGCCAGCAGTGAATGGGGCGGCTACGAGCAGTACTTC. The encoded protein is CASSEWGGYEQYF.

This sequence joins TRBV7-4 and TRBJ2-1, with D perhaps TRBD2 (5 bases). Germline lookup yields CDR1 SGHVT and CDR2 SQSDAQ. The CDR3 is 17 residues long. The germline V and J ends were trimmed by 7 bases and 5 bases, with 24 bases remaining between them. CDR3 nucleotide sequence: TGTGCCAGCACCCAGCCCCTTCTAGGGAGAGGAAACAATGAGCAGTTCTTC. Its protein is CASTQPLLGRGNNEQFF.

The chain links TRBV11-2 to TRBJ1-4; D is ambiguous. CDR3 length equals 14 residues. V was pared by 5 bases and J by 7 bases, with 14 bases between. CDR1 SGHAT and CDR2 FQNNGV come from the germline V gene. CDR3 residues: CASSPTSGSEKLFF. The CDR3 DNA follows: TGTGCCAGCAGCCCTACGTCCGGGAGTGAAAAACTGTTTTTT.

CDR3 coding DNA: TGTGCCGGCCGGGACAGGGGAAATGAAAAACTGTTTTTT. Its translation: CAGRDRGNEKLFF. This chain joins TRBV30 and TRBJ1-4, with 10 bases identical to TRBD1. This CDR3 spans 13 amino acids. Germline V gives CDR1 GTSNPN, CDR2 SVGIG (reference sequence). With V trimmed by 8 bases and J by 5 bases, 5 bases remained unmatched.

The chain links TRBV5-1 to TRBJ1-2; the match to TRBD1 covers 10 bases. The V and J ends lost 4 bases and 8 bases, in that order; junction bases with no gene match: 11. The CDR3 loop spans 15 amino acids. Germline-derived CDR1 and CDR2 are SGHRS and YFSETQ. The CDR3 loop reads CASSPLLGQGSGYTF. CDR3 nucleotides: TGCGCCAGCAGCCCCTTATTGGGACAGGGGTCGGGCTACACCTTC. The complete variable domain, with remaining parts taken from reference TRBV5-1 and TRBJ1-2, reads KAGVTQTPRYLIKTRGQQVTLSCSPISGHRSVSWYQQTPGQGLQFLFEYFSETQRNKGNFPGRFSGRQFSNSRSEMNVSTLELGDSALYLCASSPLLGQGSGYTFGSGTRLTVV.